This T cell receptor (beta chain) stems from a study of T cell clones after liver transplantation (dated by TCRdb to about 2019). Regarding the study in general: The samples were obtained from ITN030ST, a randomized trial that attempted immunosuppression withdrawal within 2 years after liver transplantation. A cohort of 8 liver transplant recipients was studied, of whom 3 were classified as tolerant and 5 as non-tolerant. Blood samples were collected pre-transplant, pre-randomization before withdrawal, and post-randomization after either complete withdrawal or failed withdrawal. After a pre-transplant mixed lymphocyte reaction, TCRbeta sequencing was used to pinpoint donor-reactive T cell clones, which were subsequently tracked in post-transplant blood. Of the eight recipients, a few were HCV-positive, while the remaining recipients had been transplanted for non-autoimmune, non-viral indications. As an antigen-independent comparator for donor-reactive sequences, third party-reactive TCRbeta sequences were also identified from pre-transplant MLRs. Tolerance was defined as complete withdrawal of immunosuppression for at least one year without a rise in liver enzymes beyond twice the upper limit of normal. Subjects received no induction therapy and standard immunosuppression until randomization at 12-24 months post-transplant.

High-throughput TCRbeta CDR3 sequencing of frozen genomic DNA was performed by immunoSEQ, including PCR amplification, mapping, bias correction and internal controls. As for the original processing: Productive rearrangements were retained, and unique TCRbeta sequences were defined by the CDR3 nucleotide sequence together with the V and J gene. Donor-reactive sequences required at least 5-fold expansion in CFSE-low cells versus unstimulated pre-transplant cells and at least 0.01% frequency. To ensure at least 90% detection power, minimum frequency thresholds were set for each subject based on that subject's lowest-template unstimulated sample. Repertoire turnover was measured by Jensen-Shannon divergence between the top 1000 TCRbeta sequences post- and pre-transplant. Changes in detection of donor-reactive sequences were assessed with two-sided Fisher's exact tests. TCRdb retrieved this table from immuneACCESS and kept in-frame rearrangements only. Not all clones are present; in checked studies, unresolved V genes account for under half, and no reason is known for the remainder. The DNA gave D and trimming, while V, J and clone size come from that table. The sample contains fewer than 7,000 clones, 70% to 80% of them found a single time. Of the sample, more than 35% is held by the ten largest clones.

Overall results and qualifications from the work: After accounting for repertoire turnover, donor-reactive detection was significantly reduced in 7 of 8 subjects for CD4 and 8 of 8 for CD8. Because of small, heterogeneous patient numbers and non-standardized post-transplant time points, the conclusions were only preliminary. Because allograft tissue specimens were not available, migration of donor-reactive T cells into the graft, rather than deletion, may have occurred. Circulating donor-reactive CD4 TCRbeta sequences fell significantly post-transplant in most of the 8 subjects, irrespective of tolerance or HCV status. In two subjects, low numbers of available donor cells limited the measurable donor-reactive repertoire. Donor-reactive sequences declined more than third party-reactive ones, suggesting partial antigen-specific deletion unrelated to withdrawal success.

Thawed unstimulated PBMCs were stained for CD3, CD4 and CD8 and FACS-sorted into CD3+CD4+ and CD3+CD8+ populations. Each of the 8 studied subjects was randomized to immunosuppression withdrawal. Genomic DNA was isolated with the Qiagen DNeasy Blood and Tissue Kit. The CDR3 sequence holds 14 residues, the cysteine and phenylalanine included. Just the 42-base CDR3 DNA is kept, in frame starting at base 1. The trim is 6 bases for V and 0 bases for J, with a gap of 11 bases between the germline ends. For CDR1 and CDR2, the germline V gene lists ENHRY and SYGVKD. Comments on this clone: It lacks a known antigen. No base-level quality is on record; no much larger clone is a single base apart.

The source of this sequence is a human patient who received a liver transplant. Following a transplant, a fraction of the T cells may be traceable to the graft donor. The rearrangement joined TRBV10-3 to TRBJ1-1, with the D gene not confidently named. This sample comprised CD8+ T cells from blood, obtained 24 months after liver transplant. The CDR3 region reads CAISVQPMNTEAFF. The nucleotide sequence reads TGTGCCATCAGCGTACAACCCATGAACACTGAAGCTTTCTTT.